This TCR beta chain is drawn from a study of blood T cell repertoires in COVID-19. Germline V lookup: CDR1 SGHKS, CDR2 YYEKEE (reference sequence). This CDR3 spans 16 amino acids. V shed 4 bases and J shed 4 bases, with 20 bases lying between them. Original processing methods: It was from reference gene primer amplification that nucleated cell counts were estimated. Produced via immunoSEQ multiplex PCR; TCRdb's table is partial and in-frame only. For V, J and clone size, that table is used; D and trimming come from the DNA. This table holds approximately 89,000 clones, about 80% found once. The sequenced sample consisted of peripheral blood. The TCR comes from a human donor in a cohort sampled during active COVID-19. The chain joins TRBV5-5 to TRBJ1-1, with a tentative D call TRBD1 (6 bases). In DNA form, the CDR3 reads TGTGCCAGCAGCCCAGAGGGTTTGCAGGGGAGCACTGAAGCTTTCTTT. It is translated as CASSPEGLQGSTEAFF.